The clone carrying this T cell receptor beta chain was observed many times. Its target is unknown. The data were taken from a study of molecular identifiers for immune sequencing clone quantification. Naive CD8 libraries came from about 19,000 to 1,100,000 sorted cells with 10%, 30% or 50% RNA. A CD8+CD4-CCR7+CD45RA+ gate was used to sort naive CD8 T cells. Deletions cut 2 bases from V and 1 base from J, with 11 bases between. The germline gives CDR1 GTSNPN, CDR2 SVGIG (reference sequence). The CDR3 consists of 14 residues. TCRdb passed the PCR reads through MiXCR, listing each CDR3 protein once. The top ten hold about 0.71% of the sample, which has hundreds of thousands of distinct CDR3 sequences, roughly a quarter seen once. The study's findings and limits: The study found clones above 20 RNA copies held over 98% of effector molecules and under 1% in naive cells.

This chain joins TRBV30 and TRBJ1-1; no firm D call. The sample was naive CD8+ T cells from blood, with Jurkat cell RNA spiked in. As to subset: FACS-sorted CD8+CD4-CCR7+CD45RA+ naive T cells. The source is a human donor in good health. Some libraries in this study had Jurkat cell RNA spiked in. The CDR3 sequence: CAWSRGSGNTEAFF. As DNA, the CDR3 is TGTGCCTGGAGTCGGGGATCAGGGAACACTGAAGCTTTCTTT.